This TCR beta chain appears in the sequencing data of a study of human T cells and chemical hapten exposure. Time point of the sample: pre-sensitization, week 0. The treatment here: therapeutic diphenylcyclopropenone sensitization with weekly scalp DPC. Whole blood, unfractionated, served as the material for total RNA extraction. This clonotype occurred a few times. TCRdb reprocessed the RACE reads with MiXCR, giving one entry per CDR3 protein. The sample includes around 330,000 distinct CDR3 sequences, 5% to 6.5% of them seen just once. The CDR3 covers 15 residues. V shed 3 bases and J 5 bases; nucleotides not matched to a gene: 3. From germline, CDR1 is SGHRS and CDR2 YFSETQ.

The source was whole blood, collected in connection with sensitization to the hapten diphenylcyclopropenone (DPC). The V call is TRBV5-1, the J call TRBJ2-1, with TRBD2 matching 12 bases. The TCR originated in a woman younger than 30 with alopecia areata. Some clones in this sample may be carry-over from other donors' samples. The CDR3 reads CASSWTSGANNEQFF. DNA for the CDR3: TGCGCCAGCAGCTGGACTAGCGGGGCAAACAATGAGCAGTTCTTC. Full variable domain (rest looked up from reference TRBV5-1 and TRBJ2-1): KAGVTQTPRYLIKTRGQQVTLSCSPISGHRSVSWYQQTPGQGLQFLFEYFSETQRNKGNFPGRFSGRQFSNSRSEMNVSTLELGDSALYLCASSWTSGANNEQFFGPGTRLTVL.